This entry features one T cell receptor beta chain sequence. The V and J ends lost 6 bases and 6 bases, in that order; junction bases with no gene match: 12. This CDR3 is 15 amino acids long. Germline CDR1 is SGHRS and CDR2 is YFSETQ. This entry comes from a study of blood T cell repertoires in COVID-19. Study background: The United States, Italy and Spain were the sources of the acute and convalescent COVID-19 samples.

Those who participated ranged in age from roughly 18 to 89 years and resided in about two dozen US areas. Cohorts were assigned according to the clinical history that participants reported. In the study's own analysis: Estimates of nucleated cell counts were drawn from the amplification of reference gene primers. Clones were read by immunoSEQ multiplex PCR, and TCRdb kept only the in-frame ones, dropping some. For V, J and clone size, that table is used; D and trimming come from the DNA. Of a few hundred thousand clones in the sample, approximately 90% are singletons; the top ten hold roughly 3.7%. This TCR derives from a woman aged 18-35 years in a cohort exposed to, infected with or recovered from COVID-19 (not recorded which). This rearrangement joins TRBV5-1 to TRBJ2-3; 8 bases fit TRBD1. The specimen was PBMCs or T cells enriched from blood (not recorded which). This CDR3 reads CASTPGTGYYDTQYF. CDR3 in DNA: TGCGCCAGCACCCCCGGGACAGGTTACTATGATACGCAGTATTTT.